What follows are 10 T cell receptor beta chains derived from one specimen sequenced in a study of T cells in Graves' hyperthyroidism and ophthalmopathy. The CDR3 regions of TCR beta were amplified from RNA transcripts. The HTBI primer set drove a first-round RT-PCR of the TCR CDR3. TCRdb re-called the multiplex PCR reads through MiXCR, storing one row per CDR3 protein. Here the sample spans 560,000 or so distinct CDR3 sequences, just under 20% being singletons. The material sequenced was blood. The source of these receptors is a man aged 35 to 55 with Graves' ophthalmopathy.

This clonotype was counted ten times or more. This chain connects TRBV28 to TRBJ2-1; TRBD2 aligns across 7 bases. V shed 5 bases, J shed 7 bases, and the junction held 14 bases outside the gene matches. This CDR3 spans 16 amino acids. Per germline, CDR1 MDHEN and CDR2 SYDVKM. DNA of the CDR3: TGTGCCAGCAGTCCAAATACCCCCGGGACTAAAAATGAGCAGTTCTTC. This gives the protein CASSPNTPGTKNEQFF. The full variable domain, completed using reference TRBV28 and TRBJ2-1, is DVKVTQSSRYLVKRTGEKVFLECVQDMDHENMFWYRQDPGLGLRLIYFSYDVKMKEKGDIPEGYSVSREKKERFSLILESASTNQTSMYLCASSPNTPGTKNEQFFGPGTRLTVL.

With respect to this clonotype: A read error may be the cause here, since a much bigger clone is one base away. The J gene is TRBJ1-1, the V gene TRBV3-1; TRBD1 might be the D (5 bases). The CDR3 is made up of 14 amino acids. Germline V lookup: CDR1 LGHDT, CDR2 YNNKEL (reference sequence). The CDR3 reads CARSQGEGSTEAFF. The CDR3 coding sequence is TGTGCCCGCAGCCAAGGGGAGGGATCCACTGAAGCTTTCTTT.

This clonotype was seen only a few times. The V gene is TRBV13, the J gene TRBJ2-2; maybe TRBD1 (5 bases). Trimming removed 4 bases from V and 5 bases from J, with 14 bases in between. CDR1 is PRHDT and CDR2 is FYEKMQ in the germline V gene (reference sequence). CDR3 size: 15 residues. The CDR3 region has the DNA TGTGCCAGCAGCTCAGGGCCAGGGCCAACCGGGGAGCTGTTTTTT. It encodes CASSSGPGPTGELFF. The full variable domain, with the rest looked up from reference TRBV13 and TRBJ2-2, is AAGVIQSPRHLIKEKRETATLKCYPIPRHDTVYWYQQGPGQDPQFLISFYEKMQSDKGSIPDRFSAQQFSDYHSELNMSSLELGDSALYFCASSSGPGPTGELFFGEGSRLTVL.

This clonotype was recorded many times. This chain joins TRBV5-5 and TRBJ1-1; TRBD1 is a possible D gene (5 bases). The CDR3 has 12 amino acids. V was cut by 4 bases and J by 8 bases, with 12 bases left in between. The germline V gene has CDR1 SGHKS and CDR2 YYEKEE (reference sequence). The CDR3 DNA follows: TGTGCCAGCAGCCAGGGAAGTCTAGAAGCTTTCTTT. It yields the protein CASSQGSLEAFF.

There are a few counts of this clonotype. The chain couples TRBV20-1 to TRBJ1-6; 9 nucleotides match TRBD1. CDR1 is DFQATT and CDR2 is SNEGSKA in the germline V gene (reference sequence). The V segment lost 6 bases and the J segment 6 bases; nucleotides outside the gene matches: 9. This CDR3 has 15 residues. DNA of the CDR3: TGCAGTGCAGTATCTGGACAGGGGATTAATTCACCCCTCCACTTT. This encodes CSAVSGQGINSPLHF.

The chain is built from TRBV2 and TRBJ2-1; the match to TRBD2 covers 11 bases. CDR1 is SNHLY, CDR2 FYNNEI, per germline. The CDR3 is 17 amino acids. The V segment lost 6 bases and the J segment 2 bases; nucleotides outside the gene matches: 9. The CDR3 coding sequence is TGTGCCAGCAGCCCCAGATTGACTAGCGGGACCTACAATGAGCAGTTCTTC. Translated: CASSPRLTSGTYNEQFF.

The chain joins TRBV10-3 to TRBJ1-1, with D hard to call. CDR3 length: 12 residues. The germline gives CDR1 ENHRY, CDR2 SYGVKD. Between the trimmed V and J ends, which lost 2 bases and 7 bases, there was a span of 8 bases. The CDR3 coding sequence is TGTGCCATCAGTGAGATTAAGTTTGAAGCTTTCTTT. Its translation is CAISEIKFEAFF.

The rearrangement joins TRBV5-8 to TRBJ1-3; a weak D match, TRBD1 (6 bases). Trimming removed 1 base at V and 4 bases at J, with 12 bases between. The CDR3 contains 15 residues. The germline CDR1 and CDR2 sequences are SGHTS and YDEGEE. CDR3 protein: CASSLTGTVGNTIYF. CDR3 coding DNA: TGTGCCAGCAGCTTGACAGGGACTGTCGGAAACACCATATATTTT.

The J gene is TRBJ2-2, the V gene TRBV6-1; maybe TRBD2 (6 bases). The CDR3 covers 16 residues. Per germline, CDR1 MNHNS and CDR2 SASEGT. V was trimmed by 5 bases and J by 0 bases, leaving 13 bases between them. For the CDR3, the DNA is TGTGCCAGCAGTCCCCGGGGGACTTCGAACACCGGGGAGCTGTTTTTT. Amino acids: CASSPRGTSNTGELFF.

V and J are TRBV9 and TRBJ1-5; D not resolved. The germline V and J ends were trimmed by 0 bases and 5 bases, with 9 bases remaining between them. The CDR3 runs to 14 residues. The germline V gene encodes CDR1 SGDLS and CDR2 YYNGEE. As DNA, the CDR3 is TGTGCCAGCAGCGTAGGTGAAGGATATCAGCCCCAGCATTTT. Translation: CASSVGEGYQPQHF.